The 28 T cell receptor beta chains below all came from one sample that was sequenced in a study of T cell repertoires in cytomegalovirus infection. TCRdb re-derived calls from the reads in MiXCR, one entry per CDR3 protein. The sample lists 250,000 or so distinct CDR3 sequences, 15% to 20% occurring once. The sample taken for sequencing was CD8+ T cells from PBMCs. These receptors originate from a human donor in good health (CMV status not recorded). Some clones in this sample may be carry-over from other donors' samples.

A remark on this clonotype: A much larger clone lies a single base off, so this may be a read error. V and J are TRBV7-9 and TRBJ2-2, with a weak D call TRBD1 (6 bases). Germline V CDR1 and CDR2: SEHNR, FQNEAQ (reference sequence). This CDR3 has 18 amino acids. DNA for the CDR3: TGTGCCAGCAGCCTCCTGGGCCCCGGGACATTAAGCACCGGGGAGCTGTATTTT. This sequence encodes CASSLLGPGTLSTGELYF.

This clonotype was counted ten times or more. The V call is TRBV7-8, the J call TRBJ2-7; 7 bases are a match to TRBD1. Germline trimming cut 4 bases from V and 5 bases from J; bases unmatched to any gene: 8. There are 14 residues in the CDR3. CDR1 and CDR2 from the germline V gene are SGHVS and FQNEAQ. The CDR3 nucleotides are TGTGCCAGCAGCTGGTACAGGGGCCCCCACGAGCAGTACTTC. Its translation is CASSWYRGPHEQYF.

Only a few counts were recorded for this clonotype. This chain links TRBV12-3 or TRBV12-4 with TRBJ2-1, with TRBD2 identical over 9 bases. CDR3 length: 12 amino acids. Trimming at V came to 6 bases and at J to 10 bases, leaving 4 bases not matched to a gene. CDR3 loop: CASSLAGGEQFF. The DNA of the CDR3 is TGTGCCAGCAGCCTTGCGGGGGGGGAGCAGTTCTTC.

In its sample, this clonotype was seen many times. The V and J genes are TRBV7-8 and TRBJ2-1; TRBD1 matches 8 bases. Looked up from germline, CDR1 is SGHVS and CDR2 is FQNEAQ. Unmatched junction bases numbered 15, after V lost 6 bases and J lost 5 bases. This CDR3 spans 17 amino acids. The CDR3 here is CASSFVQGTGYHNEQFF. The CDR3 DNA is TGTGCCAGCAGTTTCGTCCAAGGGACAGGATATCACAATGAGCAGTTCTTC.

Written as DNA, the CDR3 is TGCAGCGTTCTTAAGGGGTCAGATGGCTACACCTTC. Residues: CSVLKGSDGYTF. J is TRBJ1-2 and V is TRBV29-1, with TRBD1 as a possible D gene (5 bases). The germline V gene has CDR1 SQVTM and CDR2 ANQGSEA. Deletions cut 5 bases from V and 6 bases from J, with 13 bases between. The CDR3 has 12 amino acids.

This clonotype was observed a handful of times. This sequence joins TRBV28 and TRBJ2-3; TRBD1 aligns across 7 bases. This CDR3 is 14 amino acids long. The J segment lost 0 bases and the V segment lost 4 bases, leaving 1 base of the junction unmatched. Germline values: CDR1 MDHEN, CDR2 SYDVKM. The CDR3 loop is CASSWDRSTDTQYF. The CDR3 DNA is TGTGCCAGCAGTTGGGACAGAAGCACAGATACGCAGTATTTT.

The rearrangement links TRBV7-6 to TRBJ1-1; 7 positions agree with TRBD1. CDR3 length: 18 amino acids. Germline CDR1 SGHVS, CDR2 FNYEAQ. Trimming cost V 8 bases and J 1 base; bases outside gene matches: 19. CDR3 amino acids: CASQKSQGGTGTNTEAFF. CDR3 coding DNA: TGTGCCAGCCAAAAGTCTCAGGGGGGTACAGGGACGAACACTGAAGCTTTCTTT.

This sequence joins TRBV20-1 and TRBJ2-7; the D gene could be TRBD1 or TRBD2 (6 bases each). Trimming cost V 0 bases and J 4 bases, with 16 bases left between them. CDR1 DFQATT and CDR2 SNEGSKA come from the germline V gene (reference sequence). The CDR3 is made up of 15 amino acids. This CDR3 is CSARDTEGVVYEQYF. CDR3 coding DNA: TGCAGTGCTAGAGATACGGAGGGGGTTGTATACGAGCAGTACTTC.

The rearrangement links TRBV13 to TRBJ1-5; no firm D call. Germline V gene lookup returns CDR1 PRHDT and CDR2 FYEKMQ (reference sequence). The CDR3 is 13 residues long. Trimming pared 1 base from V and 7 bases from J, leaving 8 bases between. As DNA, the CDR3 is TGTGCCAGCAGCTTAGCAAGACGGCAGCCCCAGCATTTT. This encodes CASSLARRQPQHF.

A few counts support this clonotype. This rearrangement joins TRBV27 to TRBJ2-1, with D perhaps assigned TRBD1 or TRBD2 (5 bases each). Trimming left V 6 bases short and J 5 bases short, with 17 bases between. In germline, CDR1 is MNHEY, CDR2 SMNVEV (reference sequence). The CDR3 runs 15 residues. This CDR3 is CASSHRGHLDNEQFF. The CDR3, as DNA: TGTGCCAGCAGCCACCGGGGCCACCTGGACAATGAGCAGTTCTTC.

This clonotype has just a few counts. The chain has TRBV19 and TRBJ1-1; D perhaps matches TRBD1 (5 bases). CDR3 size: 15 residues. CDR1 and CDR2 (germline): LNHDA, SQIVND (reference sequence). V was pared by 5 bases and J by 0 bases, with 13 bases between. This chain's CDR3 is CASSHLGGVNTEAFF. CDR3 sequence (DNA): TGTGCCAGTAGTCATCTGGGGGGGGTGAACACTGAAGCTTTCTTT.

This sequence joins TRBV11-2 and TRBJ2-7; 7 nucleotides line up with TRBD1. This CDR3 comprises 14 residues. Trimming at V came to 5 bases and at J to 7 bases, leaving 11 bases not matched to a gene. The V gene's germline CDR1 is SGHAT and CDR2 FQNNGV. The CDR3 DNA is TGTGCCAGCAGCCCAAGGGGGCTCTCTCTGGAGCAGTACTTC. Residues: CASSPRGLSLEQYF.

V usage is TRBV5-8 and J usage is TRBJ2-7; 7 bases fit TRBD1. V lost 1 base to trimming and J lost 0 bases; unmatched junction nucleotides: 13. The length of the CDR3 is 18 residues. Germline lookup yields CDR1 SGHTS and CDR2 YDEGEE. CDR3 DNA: TGTGCCAGCAGCTTGCTGCCGGACAGGATGGACTTCTCCTACGAGCAGTACTTC. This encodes CASSLLPDRMDFSYEQYF.

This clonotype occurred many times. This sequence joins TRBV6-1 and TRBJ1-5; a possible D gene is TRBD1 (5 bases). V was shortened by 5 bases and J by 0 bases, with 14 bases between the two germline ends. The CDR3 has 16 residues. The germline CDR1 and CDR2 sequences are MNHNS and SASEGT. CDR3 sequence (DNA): TGTGCCAGCAGTCAACCAGGGTGGACTAGCAATCAGCCCCAGCATTTT. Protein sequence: CASSQPGWTSNQPQHF.

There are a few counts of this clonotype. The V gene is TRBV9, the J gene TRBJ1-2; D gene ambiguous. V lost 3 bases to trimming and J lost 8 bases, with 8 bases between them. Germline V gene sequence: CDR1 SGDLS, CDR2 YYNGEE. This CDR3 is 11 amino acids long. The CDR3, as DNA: TGTGCCAGCAGCGGGACTTTCGGCTACACCTTC. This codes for CASSGTFGYTF.

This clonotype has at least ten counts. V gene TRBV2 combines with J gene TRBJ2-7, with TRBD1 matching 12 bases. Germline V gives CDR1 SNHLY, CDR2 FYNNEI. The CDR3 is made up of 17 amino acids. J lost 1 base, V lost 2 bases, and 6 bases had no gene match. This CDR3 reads CASSERDRGHMSYEQYF. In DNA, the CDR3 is TGTGCCAGCAGTGAACGGGACAGGGGGCATATGTCCTACGAGCAGTACTTC.

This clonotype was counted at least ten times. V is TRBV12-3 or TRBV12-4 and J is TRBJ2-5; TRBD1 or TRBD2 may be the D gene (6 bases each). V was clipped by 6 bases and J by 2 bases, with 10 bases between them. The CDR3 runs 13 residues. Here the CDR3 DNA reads TGTGCCAGCAGGAGGGGGGCACAAGAGACCCAGTACTTC. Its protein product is CASRRGAQETQYF.

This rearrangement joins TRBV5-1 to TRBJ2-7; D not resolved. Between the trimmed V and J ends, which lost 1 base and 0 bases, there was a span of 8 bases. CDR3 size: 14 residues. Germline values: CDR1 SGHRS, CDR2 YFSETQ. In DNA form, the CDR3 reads TGCGCCAGCAGCTTGTCCGGATACTCCTACGAGCAGTACTTC. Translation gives CASSLSGYSYEQYF.

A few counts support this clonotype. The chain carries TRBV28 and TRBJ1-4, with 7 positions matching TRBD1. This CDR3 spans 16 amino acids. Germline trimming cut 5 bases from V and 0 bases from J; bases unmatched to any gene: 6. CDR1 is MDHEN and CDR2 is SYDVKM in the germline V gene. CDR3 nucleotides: TGTGCCAGCAGTCCGAGGACAGGTTCAACTAATGAAAAACTGTTTTTT. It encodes CASSPRTGSTNEKLFF.

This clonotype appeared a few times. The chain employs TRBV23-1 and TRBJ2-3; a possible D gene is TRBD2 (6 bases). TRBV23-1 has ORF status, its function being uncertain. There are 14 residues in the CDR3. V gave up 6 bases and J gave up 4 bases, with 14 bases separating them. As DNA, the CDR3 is TGCGCCAGCAGACGTGGAGGGGAGGCAGATACGCAGTATTTT. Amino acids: CASRRGGEADTQYF.

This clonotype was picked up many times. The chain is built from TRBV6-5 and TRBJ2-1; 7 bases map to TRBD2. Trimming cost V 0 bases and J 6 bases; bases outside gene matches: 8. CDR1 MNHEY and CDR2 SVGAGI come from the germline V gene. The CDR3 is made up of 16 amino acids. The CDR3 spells CASSYSGLVGSNEQFF. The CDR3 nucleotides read TGTGCCAGCAGTTACTCTGGACTAGTCGGGTCCAATGAGCAGTTCTTC.

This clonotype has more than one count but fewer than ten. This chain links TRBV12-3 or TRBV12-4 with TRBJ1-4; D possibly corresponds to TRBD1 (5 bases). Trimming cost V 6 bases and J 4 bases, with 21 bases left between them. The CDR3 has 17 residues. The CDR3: CASRVGGVGTYNEKLFF. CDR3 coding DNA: TGTGCCAGCAGGGTCGGCGGGGTGGGGACCTATAATGAAAAACTGTTTTTT.

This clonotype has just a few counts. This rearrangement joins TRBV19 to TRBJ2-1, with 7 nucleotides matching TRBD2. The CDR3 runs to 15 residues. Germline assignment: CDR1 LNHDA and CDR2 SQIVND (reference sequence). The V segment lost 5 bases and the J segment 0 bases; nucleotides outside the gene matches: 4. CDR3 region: CASSPSGYSYNEQFF. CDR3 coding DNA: TGTGCCAGTAGTCCTAGCGGTTACTCCTACAATGAGCAGTTCTTC.

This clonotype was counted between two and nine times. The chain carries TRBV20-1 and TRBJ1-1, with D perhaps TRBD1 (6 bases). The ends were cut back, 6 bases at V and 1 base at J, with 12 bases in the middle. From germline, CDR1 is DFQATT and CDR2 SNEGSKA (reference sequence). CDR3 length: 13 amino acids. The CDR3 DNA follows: TGCAGTGCCCTACGGGGGGCGAACACTGAAGCTTTCTTT. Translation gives CSALRGANTEAFF.

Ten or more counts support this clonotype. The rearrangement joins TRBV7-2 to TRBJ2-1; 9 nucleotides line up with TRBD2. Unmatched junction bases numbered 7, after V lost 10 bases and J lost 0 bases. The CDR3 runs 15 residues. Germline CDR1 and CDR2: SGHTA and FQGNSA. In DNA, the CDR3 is TGTGCCATCCCCGAACTAGCGGGCTCCTACAATGAGCAGTTCTTC. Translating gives CAIPELAGSYNEQFF.

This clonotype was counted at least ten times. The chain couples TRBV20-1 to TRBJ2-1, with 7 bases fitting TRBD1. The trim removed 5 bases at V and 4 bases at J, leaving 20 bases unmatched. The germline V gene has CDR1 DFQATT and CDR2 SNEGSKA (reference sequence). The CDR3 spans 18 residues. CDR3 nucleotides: TGCAGTGCTGAGACGTCTAGAGAGGACAGGTTGTTATACAATGAGCAGTTCTTC. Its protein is CSAETSREDRLLYNEQFF.

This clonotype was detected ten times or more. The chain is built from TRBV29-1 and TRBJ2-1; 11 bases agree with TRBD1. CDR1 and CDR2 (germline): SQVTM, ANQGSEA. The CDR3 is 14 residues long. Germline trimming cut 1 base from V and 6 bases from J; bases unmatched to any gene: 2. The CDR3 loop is CSVEGGTGGNEQFF. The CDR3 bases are TGCAGCGTTGAAGGAGGGACAGGGGGCAATGAGCAGTTCTTC.

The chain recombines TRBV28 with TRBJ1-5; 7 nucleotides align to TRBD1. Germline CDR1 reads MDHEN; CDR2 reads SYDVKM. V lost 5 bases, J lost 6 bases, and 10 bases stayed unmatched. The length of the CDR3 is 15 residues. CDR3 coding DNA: TGTGCCAGCAGTCCGGACAGGCCCTATAGTCAGCCCCAGCATTTT. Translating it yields CASSPDRPYSQPQHF.